What follows are 9 T cell receptor beta chains derived from one specimen sequenced in a study of post-analysis software for immune sequencing data. Study-wide results and caveats: Included in a set of roughly five TRBV segments more frequent in patients than controls were TRBV5-6, TRBV5-1 and TRBV20-1.

Built from TCR beta cDNA, the libraries had unique molecular identifiers in them. TCRdb analysed the PCR reads with MiXCR anew, one entry per CDR3 protein. The sample yields 450,000 to 700,000 distinct CDR3 sequences, 44% seen once. Antigens for these TCRs are unknown. Material: blood. The receptors stem from a girl aged 5-17 years with multiple sclerosis.

As DNA, the CDR3 is TGTGCCATCACCTCTAGCGGGAGTAGTGCAGATACGCAGTATTTT. This gives the protein CAITSSGSSADTQYF. V is TRBV10-3 and J is TRBJ2-3; 10 bases match TRBD2. Germline values: CDR1 ENHRY, CDR2 SYGVKD. Germline trimming cut 7 bases from V and 4 bases from J; bases unmatched to any gene: 8. The CDR3 is 15 residues long.

This clonotype has just a few counts. This chain joins TRBV6-4 and TRBJ2-1, with TRBD2 as a possible D gene (5 bases). The CDR3 is 12 amino acids. Germline lookup yields CDR1 MRHNA and CDR2 SNTAGT. The V end was cut by 3 bases, the J end by 10 bases, with 10 bases between. The CDR3 DNA follows: TGTGCCAGCAGTGAAACGGGATGGGAGCAGTTCTTC. Its translation is CASSETGWEQFF.

This chain connects TRBV29-1 to TRBJ1-1; no clear D. Deletions cut 3 bases from V and 5 bases from J, with 7 bases between. CDR1 SQVTM and CDR2 ANQGSEA come from the germline V gene. This CDR3 is 11 amino acids long. CDR3 nucleotide sequence: TGCAGCGTTGATGGTTTTACTGAAGCTTTCTTT. It codes for CSVDGFTEAFF.

The rearrangement links TRBV20-1 to TRBJ2-3; 7 bases align to TRBD1. The CDR3 totals 15 residues. Germline CDR1 and CDR2: DFQATT and SNEGSKA (reference sequence). V was clipped by 3 bases and J by 2 bases; unmatched bases: 8. CDR3 in DNA: TGCAGTGCTAGTATCATGGGACAGAACACAGATACGCAGTATTTT. It yields the protein CSASIMGQNTDTQYF.

The chain recombines TRBV20-1 with TRBJ2-3; 11 positions agree with TRBD2. Germline V gene lookup returns CDR1 DFQATT and CDR2 SNEGSKA (reference sequence). The CDR3 spans 15 residues. After removal of 1 base from V and 4 bases from J, the junction contained 4 bases not matched to a gene. Here the CDR3 DNA reads TGCAGTGCTAGAGTAGCGGGGGGGCGGGCAGATACGCAGTATTTT. This gives the protein CSARVAGGRADTQYF.

The chain combines TRBV12-3 or TRBV12-4 with TRBJ2-7, with D possibly being TRBD2 (5 bases). The CDR3 totals 13 residues. Trimming cost V 6 bases and J 6 bases, with 15 bases left between them. The DNA of the CDR3 is TGTGCCAGCAGAATGAGGGAAGAGGGCGAGCAGTACTTC. Protein product: CASRMREEGEQYF.

The chain has TRBV12-3 or TRBV12-4 and TRBJ2-4; 14 nucleotides match TRBD2. With V trimmed by 6 bases and J by 1 base, 8 bases remained unmatched. The CDR3 has 18 residues. CDR3 amino acids: CASRPGTSGRGAKNIQYF. The CDR3, as DNA: TGTGCCAGCAGACCCGGGACTAGCGGGAGAGGGGCCAAAAACATTCAGTACTTC.

The genes are TRBV5-1 and TRBJ2-5; D call uncertain. The CDR3 has 14 amino acids. Per germline, CDR1 SGHRS and CDR2 YFSETQ. V was trimmed by 0 bases and J by 5 bases, leaving 11 bases between them. CDR3 DNA: TGCGCCAGCAGCTTGGAAGCGATGGGGGAGACCCAGTACTTC. This codes for CASSLEAMGETQYF.

This clonotype has more than one count but fewer than ten. This sequence joins TRBV12-3 or TRBV12-4 and TRBJ2-1; 7 bases agree with TRBD2. This CDR3 comprises 16 residues. The V and J ends lost 6 bases and 1 base, in that order; junction bases with no gene match: 9. CDR3 region: CASSSLLAESYNEQFF. For the CDR3, the DNA is TGTGCCAGCAGCTCCCTCCTAGCGGAATCCTACAATGAGCAGTTCTTC.